The sequence of this T cell receptor beta chain was determined in a study of OX40 agonist ivuxolimab in advanced cancers. Study context: A mean age of roughly 62 years, range about 20 to 85, was recorded, and 70% to 85% were male.

The protocol was immunoSEQ multiplex PCR, while the TCRdb copy is restricted to in-frame clones and leaves out a portion. The data contain roughly 18,000 clones, roughly 74% of them singletons. Trimming cost V 1 base and J 2 bases, with 12 bases left between them. Germline-derived CDR1 and CDR2 are SGHDN and FVKESK. The CDR3 sequence is 15 residues long. General study results and limits: Clonal expansion was seen in CD4+ and CD8+ blood T cells by week 6 at 0.1 to 3.0 mg/kg. Determination of antigen specificity was not performed for the expanded peripheral T cells.

Remarks on this clone: Its antigen is not known.

Source: CD4+ or CD8+ T cells sorted from blood, taken in a trial of the OX40 agonist ivuxolimab. The rearrangement links TRBV14 to TRBJ2-7, with D uncertain. The source of this sequence is an adult with an advanced solid tumor such as melanoma, head and neck, liver or kidney cancer. CDR3 coding DNA: TGTGCCAGCAGCCAAGTCATTAGTTATACCTACGAGCAGTACTTC. Protein product: CASSQVISYTYEQYF.